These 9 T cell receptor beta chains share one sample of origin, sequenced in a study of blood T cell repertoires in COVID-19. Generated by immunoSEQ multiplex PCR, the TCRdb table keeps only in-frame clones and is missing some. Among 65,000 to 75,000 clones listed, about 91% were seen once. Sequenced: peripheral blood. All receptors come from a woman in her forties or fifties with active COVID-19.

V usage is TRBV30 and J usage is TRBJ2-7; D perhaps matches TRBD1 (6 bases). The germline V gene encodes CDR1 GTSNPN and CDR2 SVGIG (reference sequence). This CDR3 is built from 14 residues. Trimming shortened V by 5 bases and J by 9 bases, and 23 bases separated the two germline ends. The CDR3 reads CAWHKQGVKGRQYF. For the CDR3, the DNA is TGTGCCTGGCATAAACAGGGAGTTAAGGGAAGGCAGTACTTC.

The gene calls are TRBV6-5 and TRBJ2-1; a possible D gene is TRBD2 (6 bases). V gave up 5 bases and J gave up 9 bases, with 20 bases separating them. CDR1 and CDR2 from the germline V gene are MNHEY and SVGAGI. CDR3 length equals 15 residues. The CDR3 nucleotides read TGTGCCAGCAGTCAGCTTAGCGGAGGGGTGTCTGAGCAGTTCTTC. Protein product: CASSQLSGGVSEQFF.

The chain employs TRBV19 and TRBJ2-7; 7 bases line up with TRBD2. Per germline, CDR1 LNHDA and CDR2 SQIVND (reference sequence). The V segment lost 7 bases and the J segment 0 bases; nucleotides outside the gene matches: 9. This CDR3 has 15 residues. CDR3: CASNPGGTSSYEQYF. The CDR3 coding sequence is TGTGCCAGTAACCCGGGAGGAACGAGCTCCTACGAGCAGTACTTC.

CDR3 protein: CASSSRLPEPYNEQFF. Written as DNA, the CDR3 is TGTGCCAGCAGTTCCAGACTCCCAGAGCCCTACAATGAGCAGTTCTTC. The rearrangement joins TRBV28 to TRBJ2-1; D unclear. The ends were cut back, 4 bases at V and 2 bases at J, with 15 bases in the middle. The CDR3 is 16 residues long. Germline CDR1 and CDR2: MDHEN and SYDVKM.

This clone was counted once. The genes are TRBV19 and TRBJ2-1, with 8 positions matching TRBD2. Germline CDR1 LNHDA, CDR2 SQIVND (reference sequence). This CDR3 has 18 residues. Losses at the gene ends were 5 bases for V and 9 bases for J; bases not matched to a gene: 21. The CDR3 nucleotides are TGTGCCAGTAGTCCCGGGACTAGTATATTAAAGGTTTCGGGTGAGCAGTTCTTC. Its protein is CASSPGTSILKVSGEQFF.

CDR3 sequence (DNA): TGTGCCAGCAGTTACGGGAGGACGAGCTCCTACAATGAGCAGTTCTTC. This sequence encodes CASSYGRTSSYNEQFF. The V and J genes are TRBV6-5 and TRBJ2-1, with a weak D call TRBD2 (6 bases). Trimming took off 2 bases at V and 0 bases at J, with 11 bases between the two ends. CDR1 and CDR2 from the germline V gene are MNHEY and SVGAGI. This CDR3 spans 16 amino acids.

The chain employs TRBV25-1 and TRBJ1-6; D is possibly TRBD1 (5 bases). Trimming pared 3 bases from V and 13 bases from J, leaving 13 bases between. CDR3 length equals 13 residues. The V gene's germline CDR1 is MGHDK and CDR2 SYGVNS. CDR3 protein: CASSDYGGKPLHF. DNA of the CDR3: TGTGCCAGCAGTGATTACGGGGGGAAGCCCCTCCACTTT.

In DNA, the CDR3 is TGTGCCAGCAGCCTAGGACTAGCGAACGGCAATGAGCAGTTCTTC. It encodes CASSLGLANGNEQFF. The V call is TRBV7-8, the J call TRBJ2-1, with TRBD2 matching over 9 bases. V shed 5 bases and J 6 bases; nucleotides not matched to a gene: 8. Germline V gene sequence: CDR1 SGHVS, CDR2 FQNEAQ. The CDR3 is 15 amino acids.

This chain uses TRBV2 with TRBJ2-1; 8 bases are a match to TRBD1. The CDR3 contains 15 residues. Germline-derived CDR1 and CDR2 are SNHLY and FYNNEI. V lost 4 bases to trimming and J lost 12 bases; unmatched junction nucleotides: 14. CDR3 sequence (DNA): TGTGCCAGCAGTGCAGGGGCAGGGGGCGCAGGGAGGCAGTTCTTC. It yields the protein CASSAGAGGAGRQFF.